The sequence of this T cell receptor beta chain was determined in a study of CD8 T cells in Susac syndrome (dated by TCRdb to the late 2010s). Background for the entire study: Among the sequenced Susac syndrome patients, five or six had clinically active disease and fewer than ten were in clinical remission. Susac syndrome patients were therapy-naive, on corticosteroids (some also receiving IVIg), or on IVIg alone at blood withdrawal. Whether CD8+ T cell activation and differentiation in Susac syndrome was antigen driven was tested using repertoire sequencing. Study-wide findings and limitations: The study acknowledged that relatively few individuals were included in the TCR sequencing and HLA analysis. In patients with Susac syndrome, the CD4+ T cell repertoire showed no detectable clonal expansion.

RNA was extracted using the RNeasy kit, and roughly 0.5 to 1 ug of the RNA was reverse transcribed with random hexamers. The immunoSEQ multiplex PCR assay, covering 54 Vbeta and 13 Jbeta segments, was used to amplify TCR beta CDR3 regions. Bias from PCR amplification was corrected by using a synthetic template baseline for primer optimization and for computational correction. The authors' analysis ran thus. Reads were assigned to V, D and J genes according to IMGT and analyzed in immunoSEQ Analyzer, with only productive sequences retained. Clonality was computed as one minus Shannon entropy normalized by log2 of the number of productive unique sequences. For each patient and control, public and private clones were evaluated within the 100 most prevalent clones. A clone was defined as Susac-specific if it was absent from the healthy and MS cohorts, from some 1,100 published viral clones and from other ImmuneACCESS disease sequences. Using fastp at Q25 and MiXCR, TCRdb reprocessed the public reads and kept productive beta chains. Each CDR3 protein appears once, grouped with its most common genes and DNA. It is TCRdb's table, rather than the study itself, that gives the V and J calls and clone size. The sample table lists under 200,000 distinct CDR3 sequences, about 96% of them with a count of one. The ten largest clonotypes hold around 0.13% of the sample.

High-throughput TCR beta sequencing profiled peripheral blood CD8+ and CD4+ T cells from healthy donors, Susac syndrome patients and multiple sclerosis patients. Recently defined diagnostic criteria for definite or probable disease were met by the Susac syndrome patients. Bulk CD8+ and CD4+ T cells were purified magnetically by negative isolation, whereas CD8+ TEMRA cells were enriched by FACS. Blood was drawn into EDTA tubes, processed within 24 hours, and PBMCs were isolated by density gradient centrifugation. PBMCs intended for TCR sequencing were cryopreserved in liquid nitrogen and were subsequently thawed in a 37 degrees C water bath. The sorted or isolated CD4+, CD8+ and CD8+ TEMRA cells reached a purity of at least 90%. A single count supports this clonotype. The antigen it recognizes is unknown. Per-nucleotide qualities are absent, and no much larger clonotype sits a single base away. One read represents weak support.

Relative to germline, V is 2 bases shorter and J is 1 base shorter, with 5 bases between their ends. As encoded in the germline V gene (reference sequence), CDR1 is LNHNV while CDR2 is YYDKDF. The CDR3 covers 13 residues, taking in both the cysteine and the phenylalanine. Only the CDR3 region is kept as DNA, spanning 39 bases read in frame from base 1. The sequence derives from a human donor with Susac syndrome. Recombination linked TRBV15 to TRBJ1-1; the D region possibly corresponds to TRBD1 (5 bases align). The source material was CD4+ T cells from PBMCs. The DNA is as follows: TGTGCCACCAGCAGACAGGGGAACACTGAAGCTTTCTTT. Protein translation: CATSRQGNTEAFF.